This T cell receptor beta chain emerged from a study of vaccination and CD4 T cells after COVID-19. As to this clonotype: Its cognate antigen is unknown. One end of the junction is discordant with germline, which a read error may explain.

CDR3 size: 12 residues. From germline, CDR1 is SGHAT and CDR2 FQNNGV. Sequencing of cultured CD4+ T cell DNA used the Oncomine TCR Beta short-read assay. Each CDR3 protein gets one entry after TCRdb re-called the PCR reads with MiXCR. This table holds some 21,000 distinct CDR3 sequences, around half found once. As for treatment: roughly ten-day PBMC culture with coronavirus spike peptide pools or control peptides (ViraFEST assay). Sequencing was performed on CD4+ T cells from blood, cultured in vitro. The chain couples TRBV11-2 to TRBJ1-6; D unclear. The TCR was taken from a human donor who had recovered from COVID-19. CDR3 DNA sequence: TGTGCCAGCAGCTTGGATAATTCATCCCTCCACTTT. This encodes CASSLDNSSLHF. Together with reference TRBV11-2 and TRBJ1-6, the CDR3 gives the full variable domain: EAGVAQSPRYKIIEKRQSVAFWCNPISGHATLYWYQQILGQGPKLLIQFQNNGVVDDSQLPKDRFSAERLKGVDSTLKIQPAKLEDSAVYLCASSLDNSSLHFGNGTRLTVT.